These T cell receptor beta chains were read from a single sample in a study of T-cell memory formation after mild COVID-19. TCRdb fed the 5' RACE reads into MiXCR, producing one record per CDR3 protein. The data contain about 250,000 distinct CDR3 sequences, about a sixth of them singletons. The sequenced sample was PBMCs or a T cell subset sorted from them (not recorded which). These receptors originate from a man younger than 35 who had mild COVID-19 (a few samples of this study predate the infection). Cell type and time point are not known. CDR3s include the opening cysteine and the closing phenylalanine or tryptophan. The D gene is left open where the match is weak. Part of the rows lack a size; the others show once, few, many or a class for expanded clones.

CDR3 DNA	CDR3 protein	V gene	clone size	J gene	D gene
TGTGCCAGCAGTTACGGACTTCAAGAGACCCAGTACTTC	CASSYGLQETQYF	TRBV6-2/TRBV6-3	many	TRBJ2-5	.
TGTGCCACCGACCGGGGACAGGGTGGAGAGACCCAGTACTTC	CATDRGQGGETQYF	TRBV19	.	TRBJ2-5	TRBD1
TGTGCCAGTAGTAAGACCCCGAGGGGGACTGAAGCTTTCTTT	CASSKTPRGTEAFF	TRBV19	.	TRBJ1-1	.
TGCGCCAGCAGCTTGGGGACAGGGAACACCGGGGAGCTGTTTTTT	CASSLGTGNTGELFF	TRBV5-1	.	TRBJ2-2	TRBD1
TGTGCCAGCAGTAACGGGAAACCCCAGCATTTT	CASSNGKPQHF	TRBV6-2/TRBV6-3	.	TRBJ1-5	.
TGTGCCAGCAGCTTAGCGCTGAGGAACAATTCACCCCTCCACTTT	CASSLALRNNSPLHF	TRBV7-2	few	TRBJ1-6	.
TGCGCCAGCAGCCAAGAAAGGCAGAGCACAGATACGCAGTATTTT	CASSQERQSTDTQYF	TRBV4-3	.	TRBJ2-3	.
TGCAGTGCTAGCCCCCAGGGCTACGAGCAGTACTTC	CSASPQGYEQYF	TRBV20-1	few	TRBJ2-7	.
TGTGCCAGCAGCTTAGTGGACAGGGGACAGTTCTTC	CASSLVDRGQFF	TRBV7-9	few	TRBJ2-1	TRBD1
TGTGCCAGCAGTTTGTCGGATGGCTCTAATCAGCCCCAGCATTTT	CASSLSDGSNQPQHF	TRBV12-3/TRBV12-4	many	TRBJ1-5	.
TGTGCCAGCAGTCTAACACAGGGGCAGAGCAATCAGCCCCAGCATTTT	CASSLTQGQSNQPQHF	TRBV6-5	many	TRBJ1-5	TRBD1
TGTGCCAGCAGCCAAAGGACTCGTCAAGAGACCCAGTACTTC	CASSQRTRQETQYF	TRBV14	.	TRBJ2-5	.
TGTGCCAGCAGCTTAGGGGGGGTTCGCAATGAGCAGTTCTTC	CASSLGGVRNEQFF	TRBV7-2	.	TRBJ2-1	.
TGTGCCAGCAGCTTAGCGGGGGTCCGCTATGGCTACACCTTC	CASSLAGVRYGYTF	TRBV11-2	.	TRBJ1-2	.
TGCAGCGTCGAGACGACAGGGGCCTCCGGCTACACCTTC	CSVETTGASGYTF	TRBV29-1	.	TRBJ1-2	TRBD1
TGTGCCAGCAGCCACGACCTTACTAGCGGCCTTTCCTACAATGAGCAGTTCTTC	CASSHDLTSGLSYNEQFF	TRBV6-2/TRBV6-3	.	TRBJ2-1	TRBD2
TGTGCCAGCAGCCCACGGGGGGGCGTAGAGACCCAGTACTTC	CASSPRGGVETQYF	TRBV13	.	TRBJ2-5	TRBD2
TGCGCCAGCAGCGCAACTAGCGGGGGAGAGACCCAGTACTTC	CASSATSGGETQYF	TRBV5-1	few	TRBJ2-5	TRBD2
TGTGCCAGCAGCTTAGGGTACGGGACTGAAGCTTTCTTT	CASSLGYGTEAFF	TRBV7-2	few	TRBJ1-1	.
.	CASSFRWTPGSCFF	TRBV5-1	few	TRBJ2-2	.
TGTGCCACCAGTGACGCAAACGGGGGGCAGTTCTTC	CATSDANGGQFF	TRBV24-1	.	TRBJ2-1	.
TGCAGCTATAAAAGCCCGGGACTAGCGGGCGAGCAGTTCTTC	CSYKSPGLAGEQFF	TRBV20-1	few	TRBJ2-1	TRBD2